Listed below are T cell receptor beta chains from one sample, sequenced in a study of T-cell reconstitution after alpha-beta-depleted transplantation in children. TCRdb passed the PCR reads through MiXCR, listing each CDR3 protein once. The data contain about a million distinct CDR3 sequences, about 30% of them seen just once; the ten biggest clones take up about 28%. Sequenced material: PBMCs, mostly from graft donor cells, taken 360 days after TCRalphabeta/CD19-depleted stem cell transplant. These receptors all come from a boy less than two years old who had a stem cell transplant for SCID, so the T cells may come from the graft donor. Both conserved end residues are part of each CDR3. D genes are given only for firm matches. Clone size is not always given. Where it is, it says once, few, many or a class for expanded clones.

V,size,D,J,DNA,CDR3
TRBV4-3,few,-,TRBJ2-7,TGCGCCAGCAGCCAAGATTGGGTAAGGGCTCCTCGCTACGGGCAGTACTTC,CASSQDWVRAPRYGQYF
TRBV7-2,few,TRBD1,TRBJ1-2,TGTGCCAGCAGCCCCGGGACAGCCTATGGCTACACCTTC,CASSPGTAYGYTF
TRBV28,-,TRBD1,TRBJ2-7,TGTGCCAGCAGACGACAGGGGGAGATCTACGAGCAGTACTTC,CASRRQGEIYEQYF
TRBV4-3,many,-,TRBJ2-3,TGCGCCAGCAGCCAAGTATCCAGCACAGATACGCAGTATTTT,CASSQVSSTDTQYF
TRBV4-2,-,TRBD1,TRBJ2-3,TGTGCCAGCAGCCCGACAGGGGAATGGGTGTTGGTCACAGATACGCAGTATTTT,CASSPTGEWVLVTDTQYF
TRBV3-1,-,TRBD1,TRBJ1-4,TGTGCCAGCAGCCCACCAGGGGGGTGGAATGAAAAACTGTTTTTT,CASSPPGGWNEKLFF
TRBV7-8,-,-,TRBJ1-5,TGTGCCAGCAGCTTACGAAAAAGGGGGATTCAGCCCCAGCATTTT,CASSLRKRGIQPQHF
TRBV4-2,-,-,TRBJ2-5,TGTGCCAGCAGCCAAGATTCCGGGCCTCAAGAGACCCAGTACTTC,CASSQDSGPQETQYF
TRBV2,few,-,TRBJ2-6,TGTGCCAGCAATGGTAGGCCCTCTGGGGCCAACGTCCTGACTTTC,CASNGRPSGANVLTF
TRBV7-9,-,-,TRBJ2-2,TGTGCCAGCCGGGACGGGGGCTCGAACACCGGGGAGCTGTTTTTT,CASRDGGSNTGELFF
TRBV5-6,-,-,TRBJ2-7,TGTGCCATGGGCCCCGGAATCTCCTACGAGCAGTACTTC,CAMGPGISYEQYF
TRBV12-3/TRBV12-4,many,-,TRBJ2-5,TGTGCCAGCAGCCGAAAGCGGCGAGATCAAGAGACCCAGTACTTC,CASSRKRRDQETQYF
TRBV7-3,few,-,TRBJ2-3,TGTGCCAGCAGCCCTTTAACGGCAGATACGCAGTATTTT,CASSPLTADTQYF
TRBV20-1,-,-,TRBJ2-1,TGCAGTGCCGCCACGGAACAGGTAGCGCAGTTCTTC,CSAATEQVAQFF
TRBV27,few,-,TRBJ2-2,TGTGCCAGCAGTACTAAGGGGGGTGAAAAGCTGTTTTTT,CASSTKGGEKLFF
TRBV5-1,-,-,TRBJ2-7,TGCGCCAGCAGCCCCCAAGGTACCTCCTCCTACGAGCAGTACTTC,CASSPQGTSSYEQYF
TRBV10-3,-,TRBD2,TRBJ2-7,TGTGCCATCAGTGCGGGGGCTAGCGGGGCCTACGAGCAGTACTTC,CAISAGASGAYEQYF